This record looks at one T cell receptor (beta chain) sequence and its context. Germline V gene data show CDR1 as SGHRS and CDR2 as YFSETQ. The CDR3 runs 13 residues. The data derive from a study of T cells expressing NK-cell markers. Study summary: TCR beta repertoires came from sorted CD3+CD56+NKG2C+, CD3+CD56+NKG2C- and CD3+CD56-NKG2C+ T cells.

TCRdb reanalyzed the 5' RACE reads, giving one entry per CDR3 protein sequence and no DNA. The sample shows 500,000 or so distinct CDR3 sequences, and about 3.6% sits with its ten largest clones. The specimen was blood T cells: a sorted CD56 or NKG2C T cell subset, CD4+ or CD8+ T cells, or bulk PBMC T cells (not recorded which). This clonotype originated in a young man in good health. The chain couples TRBV5-1 to TRBJ1-4; as DNA is missing, the TRBD1 call by TCRdb cannot be tested. The CDR3 sequence is CASKGFTNEKLFF.